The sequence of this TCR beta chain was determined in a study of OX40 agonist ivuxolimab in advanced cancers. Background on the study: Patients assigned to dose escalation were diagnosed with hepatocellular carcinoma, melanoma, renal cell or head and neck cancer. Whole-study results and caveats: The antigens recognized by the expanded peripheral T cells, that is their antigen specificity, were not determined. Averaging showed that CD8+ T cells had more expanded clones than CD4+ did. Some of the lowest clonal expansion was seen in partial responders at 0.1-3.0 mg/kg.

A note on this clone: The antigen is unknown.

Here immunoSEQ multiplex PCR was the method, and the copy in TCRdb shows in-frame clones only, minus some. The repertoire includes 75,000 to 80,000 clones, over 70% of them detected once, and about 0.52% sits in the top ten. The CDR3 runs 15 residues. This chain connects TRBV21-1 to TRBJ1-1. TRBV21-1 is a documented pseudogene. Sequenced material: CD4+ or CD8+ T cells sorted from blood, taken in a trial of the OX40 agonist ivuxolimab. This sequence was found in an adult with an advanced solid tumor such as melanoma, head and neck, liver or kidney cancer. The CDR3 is CASSKGGTMNTEAFF. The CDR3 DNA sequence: TGTGCCAGCAGCAAAGGCGGGACAATGAACACTGAAGCTTTCTTT.